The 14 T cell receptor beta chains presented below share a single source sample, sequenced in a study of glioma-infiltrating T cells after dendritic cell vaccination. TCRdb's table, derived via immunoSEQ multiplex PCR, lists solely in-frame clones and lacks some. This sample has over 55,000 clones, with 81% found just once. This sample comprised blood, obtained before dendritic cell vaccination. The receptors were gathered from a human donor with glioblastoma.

CDR3 in amino acids: CASSPRENWGYTF. The CDR3 bases are TGTGCCAGCAGCCCCCGGGAGAATTGGGGCTACACCTTC. The chain couples TRBV5-6 to TRBJ1-2; no reliable D call. Germline CDR1 reads SGHDT; CDR2 reads YYEEEE. The V and J ends lost 4 bases and 8 bases respectively, with 15 bases between them. The CDR3 is made up of 13 amino acids.

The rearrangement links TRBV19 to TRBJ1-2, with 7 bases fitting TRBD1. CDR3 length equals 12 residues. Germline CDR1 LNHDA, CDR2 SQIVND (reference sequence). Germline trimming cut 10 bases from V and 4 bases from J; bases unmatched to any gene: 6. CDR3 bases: TGTGCCACTACGACAGGGAGCTATGGCTACACCTTC. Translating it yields CATTTGSYGYTF.

For the CDR3, the DNA is TGTGCCAGCAGCCGTGACAGCCTCACCTACAATGAGCAGTTCTTC. Translating it yields CASSRDSLTYNEQFF. V and J are TRBV7-9 and TRBJ2-1; D may be TRBD1 (5 bases). Trimming removed 5 bases at V and 2 bases at J, with 13 bases between. Germline V gene data show CDR1 as SEHNR and CDR2 as FQNEAQ (reference sequence). The CDR3 is 15 amino acids.

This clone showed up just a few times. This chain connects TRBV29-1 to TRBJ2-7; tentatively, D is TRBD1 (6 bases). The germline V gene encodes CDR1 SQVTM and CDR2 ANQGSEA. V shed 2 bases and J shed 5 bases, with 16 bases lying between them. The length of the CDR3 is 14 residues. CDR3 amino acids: CSVESDSVPDEQYF. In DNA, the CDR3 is TGCAGCGTTGAATCGGACAGCGTCCCCGACGAGCAGTACTTC.

CDR3 DNA: TGTGCCAGCAGTTCAGGGGCTGAAGCTTTCTTT. It specifies CASSSGAEAFF. The chain has TRBV6-6 and TRBJ1-1; D is possibly TRBD1 (6 bases). CDR1 is MNHNY and CDR2 is SVGAGI in the germline V gene (reference sequence). Trimming pared 4 bases from V and 6 bases from J, leaving 6 bases between. CDR3 length equals 11 residues.

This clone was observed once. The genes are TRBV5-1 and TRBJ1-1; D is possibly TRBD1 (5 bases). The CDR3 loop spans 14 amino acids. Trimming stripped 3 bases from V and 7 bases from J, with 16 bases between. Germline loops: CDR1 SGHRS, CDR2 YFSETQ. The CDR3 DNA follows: TGCGCCAGCAGCTGGGAAGGGGTAACACTTGAAGCTTTCTTT. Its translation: CASSWEGVTLEAFF. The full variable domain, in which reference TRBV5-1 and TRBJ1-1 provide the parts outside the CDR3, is KAGVTQTPRYLIKTRGQQVTLSCSPISGHRSVSWYQQTPGQGLQFLFEYFSETQRNKGNFPGRFSGRQFSNSRSEMNVSTLELGDSALYLCASSWEGVTLEAFFGQGTRLTVV.

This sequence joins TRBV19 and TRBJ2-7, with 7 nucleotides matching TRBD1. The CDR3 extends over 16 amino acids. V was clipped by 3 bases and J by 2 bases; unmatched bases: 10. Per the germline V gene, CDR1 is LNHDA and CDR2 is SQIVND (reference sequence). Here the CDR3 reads CASSIYGTAPTYEQYF. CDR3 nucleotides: TGTGCCAGTAGTATTTACGGGACAGCTCCTACCTACGAGCAGTACTTC.

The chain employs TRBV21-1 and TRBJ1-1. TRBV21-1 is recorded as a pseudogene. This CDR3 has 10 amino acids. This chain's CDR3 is CASDLTEAFF. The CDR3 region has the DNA TGTGCCAGCGACTTGACTGAAGCTTTCTTT.

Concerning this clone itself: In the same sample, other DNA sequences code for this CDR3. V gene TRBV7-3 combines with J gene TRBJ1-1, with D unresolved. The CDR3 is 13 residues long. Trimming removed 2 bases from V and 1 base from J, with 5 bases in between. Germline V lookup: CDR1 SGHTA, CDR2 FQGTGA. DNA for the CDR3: TGTGCCAGCAGCTTAGGGAGGAACACTGAAGCTTTCTTT. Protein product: CASSLGRNTEAFF. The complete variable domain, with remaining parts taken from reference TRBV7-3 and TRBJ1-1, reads GAGVSQTPSNKVTEKGKYVELRCDPISGHTALYWYRQSLGQGPEFLIYFQGTGAADDSGLPNDRFFAVRPEGSVSTLKIQRTERGDSAVYLCASSLGRNTEAFFGQGTRLTVV.

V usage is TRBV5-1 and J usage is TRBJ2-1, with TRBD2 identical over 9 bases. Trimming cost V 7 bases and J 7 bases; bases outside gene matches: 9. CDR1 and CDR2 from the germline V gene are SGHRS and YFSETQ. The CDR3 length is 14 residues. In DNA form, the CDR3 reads TGCGCCAGCGGGAGGGCGGGGGGGCGGAATGAGCAGTTCTTC. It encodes CASGRAGGRNEQFF. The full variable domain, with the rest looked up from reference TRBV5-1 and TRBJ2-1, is KAGVTQTPRYLIKTRGQQVTLSCSPISGHRSVSWYQQTPGQGLQFLFEYFSETQRNKGNFPGRFSGRQFSNSRSEMNVSTLELGDSALYLCASGRAGGRNEQFFGPGTRLTVL.

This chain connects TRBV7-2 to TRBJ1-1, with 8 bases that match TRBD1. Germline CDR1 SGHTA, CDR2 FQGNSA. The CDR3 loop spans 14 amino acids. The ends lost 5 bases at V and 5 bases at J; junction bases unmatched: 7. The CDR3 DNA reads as TGTGCCAGCAGCCCGCGGACAGGGCAAACTGAAGCTTTCTTT. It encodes CASSPRTGQTEAFF. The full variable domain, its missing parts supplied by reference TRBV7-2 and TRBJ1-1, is GAGVSQSPSNKVTEKGKDVELRCDPISGHTALYWYRQSLGQGLEFLIYFQGNSAPDKSGLPSDRFSAERTGGSVSTLTIQRTQQEDSAVYLCASSPRTGQTEAFFGQGTRLTVV.

The CDR3 spells CASSSQSGTSGGAEETQYF. The CDR3 DNA is TGTGCCAGCAGCTCCCAATCCGGGACTAGCGGGGGGGCGGAGGAGACCCAGTACTTC. The chain combines TRBV7-9 with TRBJ2-5; 16 bases are a match to TRBD2. The CDR3 has 19 amino acids. Germline CDR1 is SEHNR and CDR2 is FQNEAQ (reference sequence). The V gene end was trimmed by 4 bases and the J gene end by 5 bases; junction bases not matched to a gene: 13.

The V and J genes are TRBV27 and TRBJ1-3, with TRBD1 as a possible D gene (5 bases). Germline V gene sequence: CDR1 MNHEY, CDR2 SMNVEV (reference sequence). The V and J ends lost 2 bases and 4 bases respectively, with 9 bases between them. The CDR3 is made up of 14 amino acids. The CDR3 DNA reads TGTGCCAGCAGTTTAAGGGGAAACGGAAACACCATATATTTT. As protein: CASSLRGNGNTIYF.

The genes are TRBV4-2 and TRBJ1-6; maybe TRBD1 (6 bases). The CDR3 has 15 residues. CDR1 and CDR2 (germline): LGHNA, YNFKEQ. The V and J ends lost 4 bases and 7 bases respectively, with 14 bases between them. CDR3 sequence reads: CASSLSGQPNSPLHF. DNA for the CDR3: TGTGCCAGCAGCCTTTCCGGACAGCCGAATTCACCCCTCCACTTT.